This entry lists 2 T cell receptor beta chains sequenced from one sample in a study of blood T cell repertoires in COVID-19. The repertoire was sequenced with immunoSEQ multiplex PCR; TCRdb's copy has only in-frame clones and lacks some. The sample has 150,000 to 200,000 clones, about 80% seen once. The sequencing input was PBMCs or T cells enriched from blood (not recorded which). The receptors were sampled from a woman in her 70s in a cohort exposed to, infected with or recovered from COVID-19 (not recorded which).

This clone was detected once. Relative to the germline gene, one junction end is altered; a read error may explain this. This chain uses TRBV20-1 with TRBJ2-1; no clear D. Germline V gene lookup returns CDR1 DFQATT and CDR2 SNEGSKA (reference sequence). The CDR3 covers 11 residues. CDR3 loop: CSAFPYDEQFF. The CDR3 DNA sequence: TGCAGTGCTTTTCCCTACGATGAGCAGTTCTTC.

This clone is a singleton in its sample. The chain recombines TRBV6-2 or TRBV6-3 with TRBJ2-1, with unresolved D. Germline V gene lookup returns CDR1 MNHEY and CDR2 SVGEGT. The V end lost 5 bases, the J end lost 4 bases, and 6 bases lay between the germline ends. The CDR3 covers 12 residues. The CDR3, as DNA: TGTGCCAGCAGTCTTTCGTACAATGAGCAGTTCTTC. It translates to CASSLSYNEQFF.